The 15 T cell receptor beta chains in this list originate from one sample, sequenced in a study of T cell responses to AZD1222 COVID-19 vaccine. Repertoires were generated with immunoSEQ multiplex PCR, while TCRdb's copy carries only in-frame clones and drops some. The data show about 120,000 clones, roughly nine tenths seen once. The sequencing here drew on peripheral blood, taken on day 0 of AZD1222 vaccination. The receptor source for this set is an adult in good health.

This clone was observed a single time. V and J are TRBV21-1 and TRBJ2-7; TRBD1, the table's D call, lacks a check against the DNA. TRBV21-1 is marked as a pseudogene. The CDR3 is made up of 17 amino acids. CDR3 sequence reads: CASSKESNRGSPYEQYF. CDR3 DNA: TGTGCCAGCAGCAAAGAATCCAACAGGGGGAGCCCCTACGAGCAGTACTTC.

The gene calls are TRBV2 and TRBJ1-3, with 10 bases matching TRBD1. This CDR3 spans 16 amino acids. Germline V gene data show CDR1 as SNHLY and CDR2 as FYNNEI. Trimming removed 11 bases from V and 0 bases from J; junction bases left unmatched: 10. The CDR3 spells CAGTGAPLISGNTIYF. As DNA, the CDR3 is TGTGCCGGGACAGGGGCCCCTCTCATCTCTGGAAACACCATATATTTT.

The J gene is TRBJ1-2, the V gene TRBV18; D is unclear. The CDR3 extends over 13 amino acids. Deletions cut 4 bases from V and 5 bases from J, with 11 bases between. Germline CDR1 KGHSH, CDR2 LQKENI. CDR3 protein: CASSRVASYGYTF. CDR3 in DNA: TGTGCCAGCTCACGTGTCGCCTCTTATGGCTACACCTTC.

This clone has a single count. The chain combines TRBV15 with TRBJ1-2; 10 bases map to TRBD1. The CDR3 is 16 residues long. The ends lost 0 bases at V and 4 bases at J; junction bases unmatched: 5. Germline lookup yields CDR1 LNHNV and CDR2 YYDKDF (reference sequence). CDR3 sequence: CATSRDLDRGPYGYTF. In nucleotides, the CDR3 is TGTGCCACCAGCAGAGATCTCGACAGGGGGCCCTATGGCTACACCTTC.

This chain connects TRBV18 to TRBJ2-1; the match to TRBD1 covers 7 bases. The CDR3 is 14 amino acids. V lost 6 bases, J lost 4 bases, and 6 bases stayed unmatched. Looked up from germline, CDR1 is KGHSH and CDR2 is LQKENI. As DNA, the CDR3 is TGTGCCAGCTCGCAAGGGGGCTCTTACAATGAGCAGTTCTTC. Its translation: CASSQGGSYNEQFF.

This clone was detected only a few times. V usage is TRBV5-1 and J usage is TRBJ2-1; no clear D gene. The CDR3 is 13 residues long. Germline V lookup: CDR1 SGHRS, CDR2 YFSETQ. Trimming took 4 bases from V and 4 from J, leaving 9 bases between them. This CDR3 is CASSLKLYNEQFF. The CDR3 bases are TGCGCCAGCAGCCTAAAACTTTACAATGAGCAGTTCTTC.

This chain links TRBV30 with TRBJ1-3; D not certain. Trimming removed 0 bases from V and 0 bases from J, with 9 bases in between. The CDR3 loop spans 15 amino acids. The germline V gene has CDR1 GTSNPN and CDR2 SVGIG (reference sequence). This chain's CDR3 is CAWSVNSRSGNTIYF. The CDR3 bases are TGTGCCTGGAGTGTGAACAGCCGCTCTGGAAACACCATATATTTT. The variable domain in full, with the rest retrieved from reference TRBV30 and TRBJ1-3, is SQTIHQWPATLVQPVGSPLSLECTVEGTSNPNLYWYRQAAGRGLQLLFYSVGIGQISSEVPQNLSASRPQDRQFILSSKKLLLSDSGFYLCAWSVNSRSGNTIYFGEGSWLTVV.

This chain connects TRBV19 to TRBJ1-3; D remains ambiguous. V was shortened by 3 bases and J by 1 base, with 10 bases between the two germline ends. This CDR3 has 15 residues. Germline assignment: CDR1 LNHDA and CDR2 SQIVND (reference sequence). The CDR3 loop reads CASSIEDQSGNTIYF. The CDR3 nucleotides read TGTGCCAGTAGTATCGAGGACCAGTCTGGAAACACCATATATTTT.

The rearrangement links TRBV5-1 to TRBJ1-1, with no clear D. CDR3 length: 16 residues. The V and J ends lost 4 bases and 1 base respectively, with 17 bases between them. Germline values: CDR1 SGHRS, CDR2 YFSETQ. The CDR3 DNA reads TGCGCCAGCAGCCCCTCCGGGTCCCCGGCGAACACTGAAGCTTTCTTT. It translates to CASSPSGSPANTEAFF.

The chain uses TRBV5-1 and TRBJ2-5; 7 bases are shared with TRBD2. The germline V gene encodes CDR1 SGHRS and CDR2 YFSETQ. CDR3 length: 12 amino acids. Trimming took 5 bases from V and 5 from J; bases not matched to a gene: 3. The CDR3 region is CASSGGGETQYF. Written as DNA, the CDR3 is TGCGCCAGCAGTGGGGGAGGGGAGACCCAGTACTTC.

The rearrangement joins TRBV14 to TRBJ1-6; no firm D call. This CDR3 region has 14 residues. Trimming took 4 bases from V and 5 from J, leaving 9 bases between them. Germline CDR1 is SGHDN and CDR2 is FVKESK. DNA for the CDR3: TGTGCCAGCAGCCCACAGACGCATAATTCACCCCTCCACTTT. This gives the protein CASSPQTHNSPLHF.

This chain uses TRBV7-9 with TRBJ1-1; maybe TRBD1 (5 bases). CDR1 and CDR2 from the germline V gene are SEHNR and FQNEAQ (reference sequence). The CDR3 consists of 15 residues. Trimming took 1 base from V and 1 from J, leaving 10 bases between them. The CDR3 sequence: CASSLGTGPNTEAFF. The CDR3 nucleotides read TGTGCCAGCAGCTTAGGGACGGGGCCGAACACTGAAGCTTTCTTT.

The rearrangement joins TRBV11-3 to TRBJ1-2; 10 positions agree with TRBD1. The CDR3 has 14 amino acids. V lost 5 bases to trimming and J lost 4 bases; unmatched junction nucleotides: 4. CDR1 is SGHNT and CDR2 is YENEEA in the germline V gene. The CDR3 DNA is TGTGCCAGCAGCAAGACAGGGGGCTGCTATGGCTACACCTTC. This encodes CASSKTGGCYGYTF.

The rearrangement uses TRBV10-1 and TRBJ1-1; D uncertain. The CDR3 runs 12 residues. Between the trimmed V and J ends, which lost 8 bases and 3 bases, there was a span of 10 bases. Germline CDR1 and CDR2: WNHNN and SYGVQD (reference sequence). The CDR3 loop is CASHSSYTEAFF. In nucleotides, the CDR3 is TGCGCCAGCCACAGCAGCTACACTGAAGCTTTCTTT.

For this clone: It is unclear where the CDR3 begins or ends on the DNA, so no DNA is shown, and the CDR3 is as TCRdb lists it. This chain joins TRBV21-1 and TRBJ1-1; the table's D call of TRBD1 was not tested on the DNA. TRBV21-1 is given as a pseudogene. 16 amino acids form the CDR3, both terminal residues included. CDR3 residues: CASSKFVGQGAPEAFF.